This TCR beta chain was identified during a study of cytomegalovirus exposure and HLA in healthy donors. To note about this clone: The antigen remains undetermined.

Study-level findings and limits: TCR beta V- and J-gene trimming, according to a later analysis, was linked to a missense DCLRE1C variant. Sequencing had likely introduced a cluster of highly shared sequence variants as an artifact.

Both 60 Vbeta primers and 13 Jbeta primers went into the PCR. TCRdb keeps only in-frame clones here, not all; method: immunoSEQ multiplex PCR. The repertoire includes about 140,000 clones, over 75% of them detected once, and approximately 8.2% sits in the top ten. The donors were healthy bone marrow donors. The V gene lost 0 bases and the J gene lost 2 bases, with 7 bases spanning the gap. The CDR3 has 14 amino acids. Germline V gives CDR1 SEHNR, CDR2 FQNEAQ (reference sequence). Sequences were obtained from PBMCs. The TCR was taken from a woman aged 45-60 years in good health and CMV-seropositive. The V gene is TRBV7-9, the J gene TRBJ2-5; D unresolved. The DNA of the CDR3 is TGTGCCAGCAGCTTAGCCTTCGAGCAAGAGACCCAGTACTTC. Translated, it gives CASSLAFEQETQYF.